This entry lists 24 T cell receptor beta chains sequenced from one sample in a study of blood T cell repertoires in COVID-19. Sequencing used immunoSEQ multiplex PCR; TCRdb keeps in-frame clones, though not all of them. The table lists approximately 330,000 clones, roughly 90% of them singletons. The material sequenced was peripheral blood. The origin of the receptors is a young man with COVID-19, enrolled during active disease.

The V call is TRBV4-2, the J call TRBJ2-3; possibly TRBD2 for D (6 bases). Germline CDR1 and CDR2: LGHNA and YNFKEQ. This CDR3 contains 16 residues. Between the trimmed V and J ends, which lost 3 bases and 2 bases, there was a span of 15 bases. The DNA of the CDR3 is TGTGCCAGCAGCCAGGGCGGGGCCGACTTCACAGATACGCAGTATTTT. Amino acid sequence: CASSQGGADFTDTQYF.

This clone was observed a few times. This rearrangement joins TRBV6-6 to TRBJ1-5; 9 positions match TRBD1. V was clipped by 6 bases and J by 5 bases; unmatched bases: 2. The CDR3 sequence is 13 residues long. Germline V CDR1 and CDR2: MNHNY, SVGAGI (reference sequence). The CDR3 region is CASRWTGDQPQHF. CDR3 bases: TGTGCCAGCAGGTGGACAGGGGATCAGCCCCAGCATTTT.

The sample holds a few counts of this clone. CDR3 region: CASSFRGTSTDTQYF. Here the CDR3 DNA reads TGTGCCAGCAGTTTTCGCGGGACTAGCACAGATACGCAGTATTTT. The chain links TRBV6-2 or TRBV6-3 to TRBJ2-3; weak D call: TRBD2 (6 bases). Germline V gene data show CDR1 as MNHEY and CDR2 as SVGEGT. Deletions cut 4 bases from V and 0 bases from J, with 11 bases between. CDR3 length equals 15 residues.

This chain joins TRBV3-1 (or the pseudogene TRBV3-2) and TRBJ2-5, with TRBD2 matching over 14 bases. The CDR3 is made up of 20 amino acids. The V gene's germline CDR1 is LGHDT and CDR2 YNNKEL (reference sequence). Unmatched junction bases numbered 11, after V lost 0 bases and J lost 2 bases. CDR3 DNA: TGTGCCAGCAGCCAAGATAAGGAACGGACTAGCGGGGGGATGCAAGAGACCCAGTACTTC. Encoded protein: CASSQDKERTSGGMQETQYF.

The chain uses TRBV7-2 and TRBJ2-1; 7 nucleotides line up with TRBD1. J gave up 0 bases and V 5 bases, and 7 bases lay outside the gene matches. CDR1 is SGHTA and CDR2 is FQGNSA in the germline V gene. This CDR3 has 16 amino acids. CDR3 protein: CASSPDRVGSYNEQFF. DNA of the CDR3: TGTGCCAGCAGCCCAGACAGGGTGGGCTCCTACAATGAGCAGTTCTTC. The full variable domain, with the rest looked up from reference TRBV7-2 and TRBJ2-1, is GAGVSQSPSNKVTEKGKDVELRCDPISGHTALYWYRQSLGQGLEFLIYFQGNSAPDKSGLPSDRFSAERTGGSVSTLTIQRTQQEDSAVYLCASSPDRVGSYNEQFFGPGTRLTVL.

The chain joins TRBV15 to TRBJ1-2; no firm D call. The germline gives CDR1 LNHNV, CDR2 YYDKDF (reference sequence). With 1 base removed from V and 7 bases from J, the gap between germline ends came to 10 bases. This CDR3 is 13 amino acids long. The CDR3 loop is CATSRGQVGGYTF. The CDR3, as DNA: TGTGCCACCAGCAGAGGGCAGGTTGGTGGCTACACCTTC.

This rearrangement joins TRBV19 to TRBJ1-3, with D tentatively TRBD1 (5 bases). The CDR3 has 15 residues. Germline V lookup: CDR1 LNHDA, CDR2 SQIVND (reference sequence). The V end lost 5 bases, the J end lost 4 bases, and 15 bases lay between the germline ends. DNA of the CDR3: TGTGCCAGTAGTCCCGGAGGGGTTCGAGGAAACACCATATATTTT. It encodes CASSPGGVRGNTIYF.

The J gene is TRBJ1-6, the V gene TRBV5-6, with 7 bases fitting TRBD1. Germline V gene lookup returns CDR1 SGHDT and CDR2 YYEEEE. The CDR3 is 15 residues long. V trimming: 1 base; J trimming: 9 bases; junction bases outside the gene matches: 7. Here the CDR3 reads CASSLRGGRSSPLHF. CDR3 nucleotide sequence: TGTGCCAGCAGCTTGAGAGGGGGCAGGAGTTCACCCCTCCACTTT.

The V call is TRBV7-9, the J call TRBJ1-1, with a tentative D call TRBD1 (5 bases). CDR1 is SEHNR, CDR2 FQNEAQ, per germline (reference sequence). V gave up 5 bases and J gave up 3 bases, with 19 bases separating them. The CDR3 covers 16 residues. The DNA of the CDR3 is TGTGCCAGCAGCCCAGCCGAACAGGTCTACTACACTGAAGCTTTCTTT. Translating gives CASSPAEQVYYTEAFF.

A word on this clone: One base away lies a much larger clone, so this may be a sequencing read error. This sample also contains other DNA sequences that code for the same CDR3. The chain uses TRBV7-3 and TRBJ1-2; 7 bases are shared with TRBD1. The CDR3 length is 14 residues. The germline V gene encodes CDR1 SGHTA and CDR2 FQGTGA. The CDR3 is CASSLPGGFDGYTF. Here the CDR3 DNA reads TGTGCCAGCAGCCTACCAGGGGGTTTCGATGGCTATACCTTC.

V gene TRBV11-3 combines with J gene TRBJ2-3; TRBD2 might be the D (7 bases). The V gene lost 5 bases and the J gene lost 4 bases, with 13 bases spanning the gap. Per germline, CDR1 SGHNT and CDR2 YENEEA. The CDR3 is made up of 14 amino acids. The CDR3 loop reads CASSPRGGADTQYF. The CDR3 nucleotides read TGTGCCAGCAGCCCCCGAGGGGGGGCAGATACGCAGTATTTT.

The gene calls are TRBV6-2 or TRBV6-3 and TRBJ2-5; TRBD2 agrees at 9 bases. The germline gives CDR1 MNHEY, CDR2 SVGEGT. V gave up 2 bases and J gave up 4 bases; unmatched junction bases: 5. There are 15 residues in the CDR3. CDR3 DNA: TGTGCCAGCAGTTACGGCGGGGGGGCCAGAGAGACCCAGTACTTC. The encoded protein is CASSYGGGARETQYF.

The rearrangement joins TRBV6-2 or TRBV6-3 to TRBJ2-1; TRBD2 agrees at 13 bases. The V gene's germline CDR1 is MNHEY and CDR2 SVGEGT. With V trimmed by 2 bases and J by 0 bases, 4 bases remained unmatched. This CDR3 comprises 18 residues. CDR3 loop: CASSYTTSGGGSYNEQFF. Written as DNA, the CDR3 is TGTGCCAGCAGTTACACTACTAGCGGGGGGGGCTCCTACAATGAGCAGTTCTTC.

The chain employs TRBV11-2 and TRBJ1-5; D remains unclear. V lost 0 bases, J lost 1 base, and 7 bases lay in between. Germline V gene lookup returns CDR1 SGHAT and CDR2 FQNNGV. This CDR3 comprises 15 residues. The CDR3 DNA is TGTGCCAGCAGCTTAGATGGCGGAAGCAATCAGCCCCAGCATTTT. As protein: CASSLDGGSNQPQHF.

This clone has only a few counts. The chain recombines TRBV18 with TRBJ1-2; 7 positions agree with TRBD1. Trimming at V came to 3 bases and at J to 8 bases, leaving 6 bases not matched to a gene. The CDR3 totals 13 residues. Germline V CDR1 and CDR2: KGHSH, LQKENI. The CDR3 DNA reads TGTGCCAGCTCACCTAGGGACAGTCAAGGCTACACCTTC. This translates into CASSPRDSQGYTF.

The chain is built from TRBV19 and TRBJ1-1, with D hard to call. Trimming removed 2 bases at V and 1 base at J, with 14 bases between. CDR1 is LNHDA, CDR2 SQIVND, per germline (reference sequence). The CDR3 contains 16 residues. Written as DNA, the CDR3 is TGTGCCAGTAGTATATATTTTTTTGCGCGGAACACTGAAGCTTTCTTT. Translating gives CASSIYFFARNTEAFF.

This rearrangement joins TRBV28 to TRBJ2-5; weak D call: TRBD1 (6 bases). The germline V and J ends were trimmed by 8 bases and 0 bases, with 16 bases remaining between them. CDR1 and CDR2 (germline): MDHEN, SYDVKM. The CDR3 has 15 amino acids. This CDR3 is CASAKTTGYQETQYF. CDR3 coding DNA: TGTGCCAGCGCAAAGACGACAGGTTACCAAGAGACCCAGTACTTC.

This clone came up a few times. The chain carries TRBV5-1 and TRBJ1-1, with 8 positions matching TRBD1. The CDR3 is 14 amino acids. Germline CDR1 SGHRS, CDR2 YFSETQ. With V trimmed by 2 bases and J by 4 bases, 4 bases remained unmatched. This chain's CDR3 is CASSFTTGGTEAFF. CDR3 sequence (DNA): TGCGCCAGCAGCTTCACCACAGGGGGCACTGAAGCTTTCTTT.

This sequence joins TRBV2 and TRBJ1-2, with D unresolved. Germline-derived CDR1 and CDR2 are SNHLY and FYNNEI. The germline V and J ends were trimmed by 3 bases and 2 bases, with 7 bases remaining between them. The CDR3 consists of 13 residues. DNA for the CDR3: TGTGCCAGCAGTGAGCAGGAAAACTATGGCTACACCTTC. Amino acid sequence: CASSEQENYGYTF. The full variable domain, with the rest looked up from reference TRBV2 and TRBJ1-2, is EPEVTQTPSHQVTQMGQEVILRCVPISNHLYFYWYRQILGQKVEFLVSFYNNEISEKSEIFDDQFSVERPDGSNFTLKIRSTKLEDSAMYFCASSEQENYGYTFGSGTRLTVV.

The chain links TRBV24-1 to TRBJ2-3, with D possibly TRBD2 on 5 matching bases. The CDR3 is 14 residues long. The germline CDR1 and CDR2 sequences are KGHDR and SFDVKD. V was trimmed by 3 bases and J by 5 bases, leaving 11 bases between them. The CDR3 coding sequence is TGTGCCACCAGTGATGAGGGCGCTGGAGATACGCAGTATTTT. Protein: CATSDEGAGDTQYF.

The table lists this clone with a count of one. The chain employs TRBV6-2 or TRBV6-3 and TRBJ2-7, with TRBD1 matching over 10 bases. The J segment lost 5 bases and the V segment lost 5 bases, leaving 12 bases of the junction unmatched. The CDR3 contains 16 residues. Germline V lookup: CDR1 MNHEY, CDR2 SVGEGT. The CDR3 loop is CASSTSRDRGRNEQYF. The CDR3 nucleotides read TGTGCCAGCAGTACGAGTCGGGACAGGGGAAGGAACGAGCAGTACTTC.

This clone was found once. This sequence joins TRBV15 and TRBJ2-5; weak D call: TRBD1 (6 bases). Per germline, CDR1 LNHNV and CDR2 YYDKDF (reference sequence). Trimming took off 5 bases at V and 5 bases at J, with 24 bases between the two ends. The CDR3 is 17 amino acids. CDR3 residues: CATSARRLGAMIETQYF. The CDR3 DNA follows: TGTGCCACCAGCGCCCGACGTTTGGGGGCCATGATCGAGACCCAGTACTTC. Full variable domain (rest looked up from reference TRBV15 and TRBJ2-5): DAMVIQNPRYQVTQFGKPVTLSCSQTLNHNVMYWYQQKSSQAPKLLFHYYDKDFNNEADTPDNFQSRRPNTSFCFLDIRSPGLGDTAMYLCATSARRLGAMIETQYFGPGTRLLVL.

The genes are TRBV20-1 and TRBJ1-1, with 7 bases aligning to TRBD1. The CDR3 runs to 15 residues. CDR1 and CDR2 from the germline V gene are DFQATT and SNEGSKA (reference sequence). Trimming at V came to 3 bases and at J to 5 bases, leaving 12 bases not matched to a gene. As DNA, the CDR3 is TGCAGTGCTAGTAGTACAGGGGATTTTGGGACTGAAGCTTTCTTT. Amino acids: CSASSTGDFGTEAFF.

The gene calls are TRBV6-2 or TRBV6-3 and TRBJ1-2; no reliable D call. The CDR3 extends over 17 amino acids. Germline CDR1 reads MNHEY; CDR2 reads SVGEGT. V was clipped by 2 bases and J by 0 bases, with 16 bases between them. The CDR3 DNA follows: TGTGCCAGCAGTTACGAATCGCGGTGGGGAGCTAACTATGGCTACACCTTC. Encoded protein: CASSYESRWGANYGYTF.